This T cell receptor beta chain was observed in a study of T-cell memory formation after mild COVID-19. Study-wide context: Largely, the TCR clusters proved donor specific. Findings and caveats of the study: CM and EM subsets held most contracting CD4+ clones; EMRA held CD8+ ones. Pre-infection memory held some responding clones, suggesting pre-existing cross-reactive T cells responded.

From the 5' RACE reads, TCRdb called clonotypes with MiXCR, one entry per CDR3 protein. The repertoire includes 550,000 to 700,000 distinct CDR3 sequences, 17% of them detected once, and approximately 8.1% sits in the top ten. As for this clonotype: Its antigen is still unknown.

V was cut by 1 base and J by 9 bases, with 13 bases left in between. The CDR3 is 14 residues long. The germline gives CDR1 SGHVS, CDR2 FNYEAQ. V is TRBV7-6 and J is TRBJ2-1, with a weak D call TRBD1 (6 bases). The clonotype was recovered from an adult woman who had mild COVID-19 (a few samples of this study predate the infection). Cell type and time point are not known. Sequences were obtained from PBMCs or a T cell subset sorted from them (not recorded which). The CDR3 DNA follows: TGTGCCAGCAGCTTAGGCCGGCAGGGGAGTGAGCAGTTCTTC. This codes for CASSLGRQGSEQFF.